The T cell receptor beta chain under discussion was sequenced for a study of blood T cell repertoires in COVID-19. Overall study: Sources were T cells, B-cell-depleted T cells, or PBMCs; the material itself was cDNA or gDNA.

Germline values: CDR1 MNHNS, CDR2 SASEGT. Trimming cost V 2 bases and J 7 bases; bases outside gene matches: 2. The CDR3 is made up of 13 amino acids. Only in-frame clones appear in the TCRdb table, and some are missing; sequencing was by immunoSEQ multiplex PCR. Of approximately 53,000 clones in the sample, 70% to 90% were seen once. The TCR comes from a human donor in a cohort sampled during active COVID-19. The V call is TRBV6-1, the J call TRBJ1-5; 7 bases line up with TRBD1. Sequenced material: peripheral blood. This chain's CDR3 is CASSEQGGQPQHF. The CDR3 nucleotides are TGTGCCAGCAGTGAACAGGGGGGCCAGCCCCAGCATTTT.